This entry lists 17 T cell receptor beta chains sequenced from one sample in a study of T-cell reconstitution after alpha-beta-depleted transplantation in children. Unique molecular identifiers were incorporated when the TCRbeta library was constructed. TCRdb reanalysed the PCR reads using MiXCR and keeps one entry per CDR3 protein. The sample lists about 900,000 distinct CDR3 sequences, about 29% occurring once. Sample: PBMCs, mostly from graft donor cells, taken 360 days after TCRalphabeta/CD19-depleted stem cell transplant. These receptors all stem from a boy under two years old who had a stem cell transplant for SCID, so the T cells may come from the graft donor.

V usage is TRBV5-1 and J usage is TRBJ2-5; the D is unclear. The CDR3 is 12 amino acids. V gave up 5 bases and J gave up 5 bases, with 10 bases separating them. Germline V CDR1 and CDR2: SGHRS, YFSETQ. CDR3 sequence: CASRRLGETQYF. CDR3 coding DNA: TGCGCCAGCAGAAGACTGGGGGAGACCCAGTACTTC.

The CDR3 sequence: CASSQGGVWGDTQYF. CDR3 bases: TGTGCCAGCAGCCAGGGCGGGGTCTGGGGAGATACGCAGTATTTT. The chain joins TRBV7-2 to TRBJ2-3, with D possibly being TRBD2 (6 bases). This CDR3 has 15 amino acids. V was pared by 5 bases and J by 5 bases, with 17 bases between. Germline assignment: CDR1 SGHTA and CDR2 FQGNSA. Complete variable domain (other parts from reference TRBV7-2 and TRBJ2-3): GAGVSQSPSNKVTEKGKDVELRCDPISGHTALYWYRQSLGQGLEFLIYFQGNSAPDKSGLPSDRFSAERTGGSVSTLTIQRTQQEDSAVYLCASSQGGVWGDTQYFGPGTRLTVL.

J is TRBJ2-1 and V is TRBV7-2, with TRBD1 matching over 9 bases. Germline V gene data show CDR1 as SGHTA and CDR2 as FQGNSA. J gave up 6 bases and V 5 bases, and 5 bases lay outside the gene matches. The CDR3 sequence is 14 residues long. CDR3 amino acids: CASSPDRGSNEQFF. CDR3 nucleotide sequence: TGTGCCAGCAGCCCGGACAGGGGTAGCAATGAGCAGTTCTTC.

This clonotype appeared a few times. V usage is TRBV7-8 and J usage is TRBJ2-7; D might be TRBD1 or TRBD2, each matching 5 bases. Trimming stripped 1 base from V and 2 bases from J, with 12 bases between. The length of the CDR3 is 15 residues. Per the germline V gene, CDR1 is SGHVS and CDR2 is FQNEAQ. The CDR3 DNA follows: TGTGCCAGCAGCTTAGGCGCAGGGCGGGCCTACGAGCAGTACTTC. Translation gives CASSLGAGRAYEQYF.

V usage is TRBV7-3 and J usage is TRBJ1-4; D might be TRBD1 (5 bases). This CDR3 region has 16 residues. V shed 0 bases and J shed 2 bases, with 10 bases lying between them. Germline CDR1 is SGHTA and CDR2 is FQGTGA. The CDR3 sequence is CASSLTGRGTNEKLFF. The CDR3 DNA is TGTGCCAGCAGCTTAACGGGGAGGGGCACTAATGAAAAACTGTTTTTT.

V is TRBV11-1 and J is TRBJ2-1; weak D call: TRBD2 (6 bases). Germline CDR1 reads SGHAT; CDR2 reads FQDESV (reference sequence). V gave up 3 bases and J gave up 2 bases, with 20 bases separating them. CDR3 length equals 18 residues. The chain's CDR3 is CASSFAPIRRGPYNEQFF. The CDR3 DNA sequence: TGTGCCAGCAGCTTTGCCCCAATACGGCGGGGTCCCTACAATGAGCAGTTCTTC.

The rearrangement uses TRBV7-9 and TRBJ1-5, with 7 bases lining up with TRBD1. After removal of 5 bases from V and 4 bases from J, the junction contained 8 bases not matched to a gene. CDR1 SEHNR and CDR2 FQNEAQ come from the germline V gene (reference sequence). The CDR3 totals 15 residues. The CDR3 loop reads CASSPPTGLNQPQHF. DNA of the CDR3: TGTGCCAGCAGCCCCCCGACAGGGCTAAATCAGCCCCAGCATTTT.

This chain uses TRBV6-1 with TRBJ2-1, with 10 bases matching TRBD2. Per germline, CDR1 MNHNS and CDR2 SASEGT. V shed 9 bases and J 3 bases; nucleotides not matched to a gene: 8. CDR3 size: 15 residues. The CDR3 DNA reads TGTGCCAGTGTTAGCGGGGGGTACTTCTACAATGAGCAGTTCTTC. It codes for CASVSGGYFYNEQFF.

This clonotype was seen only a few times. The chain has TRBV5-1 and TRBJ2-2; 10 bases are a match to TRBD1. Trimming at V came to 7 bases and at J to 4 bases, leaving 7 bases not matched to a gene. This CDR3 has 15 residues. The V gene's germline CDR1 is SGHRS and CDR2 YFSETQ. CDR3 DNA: TGCGCCAGCCGGGGGACAGGGGACCTCACCGGGGAGCTGTTTTTT. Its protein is CASRGTGDLTGELFF.

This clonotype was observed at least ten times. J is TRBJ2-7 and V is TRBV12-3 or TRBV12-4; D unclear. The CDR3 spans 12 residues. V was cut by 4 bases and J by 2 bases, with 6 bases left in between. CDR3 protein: CASSWVPYEQYF. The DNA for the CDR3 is TGTGCCAGCAGTTGGGTGCCCTACGAGCAGTACTTC.

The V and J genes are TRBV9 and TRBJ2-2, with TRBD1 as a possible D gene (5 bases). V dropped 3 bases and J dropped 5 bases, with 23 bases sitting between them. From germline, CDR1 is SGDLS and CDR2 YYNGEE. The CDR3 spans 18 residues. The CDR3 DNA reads TGTGCCAGCAGCGGGAGCCTCAGGGTAGCATGGAATACCGGGGAGCTGTTTTTT. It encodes CASSGSLRVAWNTGELFF.

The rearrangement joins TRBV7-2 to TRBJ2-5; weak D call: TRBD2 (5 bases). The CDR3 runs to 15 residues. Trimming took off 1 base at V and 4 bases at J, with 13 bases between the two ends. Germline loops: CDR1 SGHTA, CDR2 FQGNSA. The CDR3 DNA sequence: TGTGCCAGCAGCTTAGGGCCGGGGAGCCTAGAGACCCAGTACTTC. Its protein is CASSLGPGSLETQYF.

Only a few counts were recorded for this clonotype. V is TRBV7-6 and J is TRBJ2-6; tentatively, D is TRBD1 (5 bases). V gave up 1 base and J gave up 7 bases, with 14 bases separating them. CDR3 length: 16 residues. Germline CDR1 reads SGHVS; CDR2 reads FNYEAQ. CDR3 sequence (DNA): TGTGCCAGCAGCTTAGGTCTGACAGTAAGAGCCAACGTCCTGACTTTC. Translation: CASSLGLTVRANVLTF.

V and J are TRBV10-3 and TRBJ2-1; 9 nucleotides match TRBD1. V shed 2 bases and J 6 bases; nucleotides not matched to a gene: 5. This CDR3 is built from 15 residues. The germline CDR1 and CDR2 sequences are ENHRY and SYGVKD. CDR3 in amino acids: CAISEPGQGSNEQFF. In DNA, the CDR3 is TGTGCCATCAGTGAGCCGGGACAGGGTTCCAATGAGCAGTTCTTC.

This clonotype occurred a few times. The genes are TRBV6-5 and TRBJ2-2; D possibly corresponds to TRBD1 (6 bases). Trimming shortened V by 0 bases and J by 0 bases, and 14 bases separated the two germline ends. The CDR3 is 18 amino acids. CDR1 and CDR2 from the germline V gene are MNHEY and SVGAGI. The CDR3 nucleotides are TGTGCCAGCAGTTACTCTTACCAGGGGTACGCGAACACCGGGGAGCTGTTTTTT. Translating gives CASSYSYQGYANTGELFF.

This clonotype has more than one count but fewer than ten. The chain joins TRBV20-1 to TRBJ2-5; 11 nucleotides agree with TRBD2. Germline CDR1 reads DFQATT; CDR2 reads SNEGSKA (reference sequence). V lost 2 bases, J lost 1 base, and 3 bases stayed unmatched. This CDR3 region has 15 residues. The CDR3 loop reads CSARLAGGIQETQYF. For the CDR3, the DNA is TGCAGTGCTAGACTAGCGGGGGGAATCCAAGAGACCCAGTACTTC.

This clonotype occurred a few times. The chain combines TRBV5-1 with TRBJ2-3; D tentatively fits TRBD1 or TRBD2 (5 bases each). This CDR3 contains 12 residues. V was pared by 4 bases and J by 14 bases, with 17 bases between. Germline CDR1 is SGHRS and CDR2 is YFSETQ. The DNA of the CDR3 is TGCGCCAGCAGCACATCCGGGGCCCCTCGGTATTTT. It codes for CASSTSGAPRYF.